This T cell receptor beta chain is drawn from a study of shared clonotypes between healthy human individuals. The authors split each subset's genomic DNA evenly across several immunoSEQ plates. TCRdb keeps only in-frame clones here, not all; method: immunoSEQ multiplex PCR. The sample records around 500,000 clones, 75% to 85% being singletons. Germline V gene sequence: CDR1 GTSNPN, CDR2 SVGIG (reference sequence). V shed 0 bases and J 3 bases; nucleotides not matched to a gene: 5. CDR3 length: 17 residues. This TCR came from a woman aged 40 to 49 in good health. Some clones in this sample may be carry-over from other donors' samples. The chain uses TRBV30 and TRBJ2-6; 10 nucleotides align to TRBD1. The source material was PBMCs. CDR3 nucleotides: TGTGCCTGGAGTGTGGGGACAGGGGCTTATGGGGCCAACGTCCTGACTTTC. Its translation: CAWSVGTGAYGANVLTF.